Listed below are T cell receptor beta chains from one sample, sequenced in a study of blood T cell repertoires in COVID-19. Only in-frame clones appear in the TCRdb table, and some are missing; sequencing was by immunoSEQ multiplex PCR. Of about 180,000 clones in the sample, about 90% were seen once. The sequenced material came from PBMCs or T cells enriched from blood (not recorded which). These receptor sequences come from a woman between 18 and 29 years old who had recovered from COVID-19. Each CDR3 is given with its conserved first and last residue. The D gene is left open where the match is weak. Clone sizes are given selectively: once, few, many, or a class where the clone is expanded.

CDR3 protein | CDR3 DNA | V gene | D gene | J gene | clone size
CASLGRWGRDYEQYF | TGTGCCAGCCTGGGCCGTTGGGGGAGGGACTACGAGCAGTACTTC | TRBV7-9 | TRBD2 | TRBJ2-7 | many
CASSERGTDNSPLHF | TGTGCCAGCAGTGAAAGGGGTACAGACAATTCACCCCTCCACTTT | TRBV2 | NA | TRBJ1-6 | NA
CASSEQGTGYYEQYF | TGTGCCAGCAGTGAACAGGGAACAGGGTATTACGAGCAGTACTTC | TRBV6-1 | NA | TRBJ2-7 | NA
CASSRPGGDTQYF | TGTGCCAGCAGCCGCCCAGGAGGAGATACGCAGTATTTT | TRBV6-5 | NA | TRBJ2-3 | NA
CAWSVRGGSLYEQYF | TGTGCCTGGAGTGTAAGGGGAGGGAGCCTCTACGAGCAGTACTTC | TRBV30 | TRBD2 | TRBJ2-7 | NA
CASSGRNSAYEQYF | TGTGCCAGCAGCGGGAGGAACTCTGCCTACGAGCAGTACTTC | TRBV13 | NA | TRBJ2-7 | NA
CASTPGSETGANEQFF | TGTGCCAGCACCCCCGGTAGTGAGACAGGGGCCAATGAGCAGTTCTTC | TRBV28 | TRBD1 | TRBJ2-1 | NA
CASSHGAQGDISYEQYF | TGCGCCAGCAGCCATGGCGCACAGGGCGACATTTCCTACGAGCAGTACTTC | TRBV4-1 | NA | TRBJ2-7 | NA
CASSPSTTGTGELFF | TGTGCCAGCAGCCCGTCAACGACAGGGACCGGGGAGCTGTTTTTT | TRBV7-3 | TRBD1 | TRBJ2-2 | NA
CASSYSGEGYGYTF | TGTGCCAGCAGTTACTCAGGGGAAGGGTATGGCTACACCTTC | TRBV6-5 | NA | TRBJ1-2 | NA
CASSLGRGGAADTQYF | TGTGCCAGCAGTCTAGGCCGCGGGGGGGCCGCAGATACGCAGTATTTT | TRBV6-4 | TRBD2 | TRBJ2-3 | NA
CASSLWGTGPHEQYF | TGTGCCAGCAGTTTATGGGGGACAGGGCCGCACGAGCAGTACTTC | TRBV28 | TRBD1 | TRBJ2-7 | NA
CASSSGGQNYGYTF | TGTGCCAGCAGCTCCGGGGGACAGAACTATGGCTACACCTTC | TRBV27 | TRBD1 | TRBJ1-2 | NA
CATFPRTGSWDEQFF | TGTGCCACCTTTCCTCGGACAGGGAGTTGGGATGAGCAGTTCTTC | TRBV27 | TRBD1 | TRBJ2-1 | once
CASSREQGAGEKLFF | TGTGCCAGCAGCCGCGAACAGGGGGCGGGCGAAAAACTGTTTTTT | TRBV3-1/TRBV3-2 | TRBD1 | TRBJ1-4 | NA
CASSLSLRGAGNEKLFF | TGTGCCAGTAGCCTCAGCCTCAGGGGCGCCGGTAATGAAAAACTGTTTTTT | TRBV19 | NA | TRBJ1-4 | few
CTSSHSPPANGNTIYF | TGCACCAGCAGCCATTCCCCTCCTGCGAACGGAAACACCATATATTTT | TRBV1 | NA | TRBJ1-3 | NA
CASSVGTSGLTDTQYF | TGTGCCAGCAGCGTAGGGACTAGCGGACTCACAGATACGCAGTATTTT | TRBV9 | TRBD2 | TRBJ2-3 | many
CASSLTGANTEAFF | TGTGCCAGCAGTTTAACAGGGGCCAACACTGAAGCTTTCTTT | TRBV27 | TRBD1 | TRBJ1-1 | NA
CASGSRDRGNEQYF | TGTGCCAGCGGAAGCCGGGACAGGGGAAACGAGCAGTACTTC | TRBV2 | TRBD1 | TRBJ2-7 | NA
CASSVVYNEQFF | TGTGCCAGCAGTGTAGTTTACAATGAGCAGTTCTTC | TRBV2 | NA | TRBJ2-1 | NA
CASSIGLAGPYEQYF | TGTGCCAGTAGTATAGGACTAGCGGGGCCATACGAGCAGTACTTC | TRBV19 | TRBD2 | TRBJ2-7 | NA
CASSSQTGRHAGELFF | TGTGCCAGCAGTTCCCAGACAGGGAGACACGCCGGGGAGCTGTTTTTT | TRBV6-2/TRBV6-3 | TRBD1 | TRBJ2-2 | once
CASSIRRGYWEQYF | TGTGCCAGCTCCATCCGAAGGGGGTACTGGGAGCAGTACTTC | TRBV18 | NA | TRBJ2-7 | NA
CASTQTGDYGYTF | TGTGCCAGCACCCAAACAGGGGACTATGGCTACACCTTC | TRBV6-5 | TRBD1 | TRBJ1-2 | NA
CASKGLWHTEAFF | TGTGCCAGCAAGGGGCTCTGGCACACTGAAGCTTTCTTT | TRBV27 | NA | TRBJ1-1 | NA
CASSGKGQGDTGELFF | TGTGCCAGCAGCGGCAAGGGACAGGGTGACACCGGGGAGCTGTTTTTT | TRBV9 | TRBD1 | TRBJ2-2 | NA
CASSQPGSRQPQHF | TGTGCCAGCAGCCAGCCCGGGTCTCGGCAGCCCCAGCATTTT | TRBV6-2/TRBV6-3 | NA | TRBJ1-5 | NA
CASSYILSYEQYF | TGTGCCAGCTCCTATATTCTAAGCTACGAGCAGTACTTC | TRBV7-2 | NA | TRBJ2-7 | NA
CASSLAGARNTGELFF | TGTGCCAGCAGCTTGGCTGGGGCTCGGAACACCGGGGAGCTGTTTTTT | TRBV5-4 | NA | TRBJ2-2 | NA
CASSPAVPSGEQFF | TGTGCCAGCTCACCCGCAGTCCCGAGCGGGGAACAGTTCTTC | TRBV18 | TRBD2 | TRBJ2-1 | NA
CASSIDGGQVSPLHF | TGTGCCAGCAGTATCGATGGGGGCCAGGTTTCACCCCTCCACTTT | TRBV5-4 | NA | TRBJ1-6 | NA
CASSLELAGEQFF | TGTGCCAGCAGCTTAGAACTAGCAGGTGAGCAGTTCTTC | TRBV7-2 | NA | TRBJ2-1 | few
CASSQQIPDLADKGEQFF | TGTGCCAGCAGCCAACAAATCCCCGACCTAGCCGACAAGGGTGAGCAGTTCTTC | TRBV14 | NA | TRBJ2-1 | NA
CASSLSKADTGELFF | TGTGCCAGCTCCCTCTCTAAGGCGGACACCGGGGAGCTGTTTTTT | TRBV18 | NA | TRBJ2-2 | NA
CASSNTRGLAKNTGELFF | TGTGCCAGCAGCAACACCAGGGGACTAGCGAAGAACACCGGGGAGCTGTTTTTT | TRBV7-9 | TRBD2 | TRBJ2-2 | NA
CASSFNRDTEAFF | TGTGCCAGCAGTTTTAACAGGGACACTGAAGCTTTCTTT | TRBV12-3/TRBV12-4 | NA | TRBJ1-1 | NA
CASSQLQGGSDEQFF | TGCGCCAGCAGCCAATTACAGGGGGGGAGCGATGAGCAGTTCTTC | TRBV4-3 | NA | TRBJ2-1 | NA
CASGGGEVSTDTQYF | TGCGCCAGCGGCGGCGGGGAGGTTAGCACAGATACGCAGTATTTT | TRBV5-1 | NA | TRBJ2-3 | NA
CASSLAGEVTDTQYF | TGTGCCAGCAGCTTAGCGGGAGAGGTCACAGATACGCAGTATTTT | TRBV7-6 | NA | TRBJ2-3 | few
CASSLARTGPEQFF | TGTGCCAGCAGCTTAGCCCGGACAGGGCCTGAGCAGTTCTTC | TRBV7-9 | TRBD1 | TRBJ2-1 | NA
CASSSARFSGTRTDTQYF | TGCGCCAGCAGCTCCGCCAGATTTAGCGGGACTCGCACAGATACGCAGTATTTT | TRBV5-1 | TRBD2 | TRBJ2-3 | NA
CASSFVAGAGEQYF | TGTGCCAGCAGTTTTGTAGCGGGGGCGGGGGAGCAGTACTTC | TRBV27 | TRBD2 | TRBJ2-7 | NA
CAISDPLGGGAVYEQYF | TGTGCCATCAGTGACCCCCTGGGGGGGGGCGCCGTCTACGAGCAGTACTTC | TRBV10-3 | NA | TRBJ2-7 | NA
CASSLYDSLPNSPLHF | TGTGCCAGCAGTTTATACGACAGCCTTCCTAATTCACCCCTCCACTTT | TRBV28 | NA | TRBJ1-6 | NA
CASSVAAGANNSPLHF | TGTGCCAGCAGCGTAGCGGCGGGGGCAAACAATTCACCCCTCCACTTT | TRBV9 | NA | TRBJ1-6 | NA
CASRLPGTGSNIQYF | TGTGCCAGCCGACTACCCGGGACTGGTTCAAACATTCAGTACTTC | TRBV28 | NA | TRBJ2-4 | once
CASSSSWGSGRALETQYF | TGTGCCAGCAGCTCCTCGTGGGGGAGCGGGAGGGCCTTAGAGACCCAGTACTTC | TRBV7-6 | TRBD2 | TRBJ2-5 | NA
CASATGGVAYEQYF | TGTGCCAGTGCTACCGGGGGGGTCGCCTACGAGCAGTACTTC | TRBV19 | TRBD2 | TRBJ2-7 | NA
CASSVYGWGTSYNEQFF | TGTGCCAGCAGCGTATATGGGTGGGGGACTAGTTACAATGAGCAGTTCTTC | TRBV9 | TRBD2 | TRBJ2-1 | NA
CASSRGQGSNQPQHF | TGTGCCAGCAGTCGTGGACAGGGGAGCAATCAGCCCCAGCATTTT | TRBV27 | TRBD1 | TRBJ1-5 | few
CASSARDSSPKIF | TGTGCCAGCAGCGCCCGGGACTCTTCACCCAAGATCTTC | TRBV3-1/TRBV3-2 | NA | TRBJ2-1 | NA
CAWSHTGANEKLFF | TGTGCCTGGAGCCACACAGGGGCTAATGAAAAACTGTTTTTT | TRBV30 | TRBD1 | TRBJ1-4 | NA
CASSYGEGEKLFF | TGTGCCAGCAGTTACGGGGAGGGCGAAAAACTGTTTTTT | TRBV6-5 | NA | TRBJ1-4 | NA
CASSYYFLMGQAPKEQYF | TGTGCCAGCAGCTATTATTTTTTGATGGGACAGGCCCCCAAAGAGCAGTACTTC | TRBV7-8 | TRBD1 | TRBJ2-7 | once
CASSLEGTGSGNTIYF | TGCGCCAGCAGCTTGGAGGGGACAGGCTCTGGAAACACCATATATTTT | TRBV5-1 | TRBD1 | TRBJ1-3 | NA
CASSELAGANTGELFF | TGTGCCAGCAGTGAACTAGCGGGAGCGAACACCGGGGAGCTGTTTTTT | TRBV6-1 | TRBD2 | TRBJ2-2 | NA